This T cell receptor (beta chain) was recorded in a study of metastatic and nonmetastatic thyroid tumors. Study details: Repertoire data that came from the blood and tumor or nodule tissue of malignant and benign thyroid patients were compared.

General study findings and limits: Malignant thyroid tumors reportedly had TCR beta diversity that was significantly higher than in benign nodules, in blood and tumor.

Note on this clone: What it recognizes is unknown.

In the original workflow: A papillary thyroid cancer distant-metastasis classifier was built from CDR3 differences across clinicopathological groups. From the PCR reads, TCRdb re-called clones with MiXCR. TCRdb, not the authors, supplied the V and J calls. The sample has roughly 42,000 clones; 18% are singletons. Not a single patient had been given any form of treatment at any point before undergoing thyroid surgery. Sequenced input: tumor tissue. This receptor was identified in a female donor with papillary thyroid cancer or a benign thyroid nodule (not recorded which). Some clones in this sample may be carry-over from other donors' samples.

CDR3 in amino acids: CSARDQTGYGYTF. CDR3 coding DNA: TGCAGTGCTAGAGATCAGACAGGCTATGGCTACACCTTC. The chain has TRBV20-1 and TRBJ1-2, with D perhaps TRBD1 (6 bases). CDR1 DFQATT and CDR2 SNEGSKA come from the germline V gene (reference sequence). The CDR3 length is 13 residues. Trimming removed 0 bases at V and 4 bases at J, with 9 bases between.